The rows below give T cell receptor beta chains drawn from one sample of a study of blood T cells in healthy people across ages. TCRdb reanalysed the 5' RACE reads using MiXCR and keeps one entry per CDR3 protein. The sample consists of 950,000 to 1,200,000 distinct CDR3 sequences, more than 30% of them appearing once. Sequencing was carried out using blood. The receptors here all came from a man in his late teens or twenties in good health. Each CDR3 is given with its conserved first and last residue. The D gene is left open where the match is weak. Expanded clones get a size class; other rows say once, few or many, or leave the size out.

d_call cdr3_length j_call v_call clone_size cdr3_nt cdr3_aa
NA 17 TRBJ2-1 TRBV9 NA TGTGCCAGCAGCCCCTCCGGGGTCAGCAACTCCTACAATGAGCAGTTCTTC CASSPSGVSNSYNEQFF
NA 13 TRBJ2-3 TRBV5-6 NA TGTGCCAGCAGCTTGAAGGGGTTAGATACGCAGTATTTT CASSLKGLDTQYF
TRBD2 19 TRBJ2-7 TRBV2 NA TGTGCCAGCAACTTTGTGCTAGCGGGGGGCCAGAGCTCCTACAATGAGCAGTACTTC CASNFVLAGGQSSYNEQYF
TRBD1 15 TRBJ2-3 TRBV27 NA TGTGCCAGCAGTCCTCGGGACAGGCGCACAGATACGCAGTATTTT CASSPRDRRTDTQYF
TRBD2 17 TRBJ2-1 TRBV10-3 NA TGTGCCATCAGTGAGTCTGGCCAGCGGGGCACAAAAGAGACCCAGTTCTTC CAISESGQRGTKETQFF
NA 17 TRBJ2-1 TRBV18 NA TGTGCCAGCTCACCCCTAGACAGGCAAAGCTCCTACAATGAGCAGTTCTTC CASSPLDRQSSYNEQFF
TRBD1 16 TRBJ2-5 TRBV6-2/TRBV6-3 NA TGTGCCAGCAGTTACTACGGGACAGGGTTTGCAGAGACCCAGTACTTC CASSYYGTGFAETQYF
NA 14 TRBJ1-2 TRBV6-1 NA TGTGCCAGCAGTGAAAGAGGGACCAACTATGGCTACACCTTC CASSERGTNYGYTF
NA 12 TRBJ2-7 TRBV6-2/TRBV6-3 NA NA CASSSSPYEQYF
NA 12 TRBJ2-5 TRBV6-1 NA TGTGCCAGCACGGGGCCCCAAGAGACCCAGTACTTC CASTGPQETQYF
NA 15 TRBJ2-7 TRBV12-3/TRBV12-4 NA TGTGCCAGCAGCATAAGGGCAGGCTCCTTCTACGAGCAGTACTTC CASSIRAGSFYEQYF
TRBD2 15 TRBJ2-2 TRBV12-3/TRBV12-4 few TGTGCCAGCCGTGGGCTAGCGGGGGTTAACGGGGAGCTGTTTTTT CASRGLAGVNGELFF
NA 13 TRBJ2-5 TRBV7-2 NA TGTGCCAGCAGCTTAGTCAGGGCGAAGACCCAGTACTTC CASSLVRAKTQYF
NA 13 TRBJ2-7 TRBV20-1 once TGCAGTGCTAGGGGCAGCAGGTCCAATGAGCAGTACTTC CSARGSRSNEQYF
NA 15 TRBJ2-1 TRBV20-1 few TGCAGTGCTAGCTCCCGGGGACTGGAATACAATGAGCAGTTCTTC CSASSRGLEYNEQFF
TRBD1 13 TRBJ1-5 TRBV20-1 NA TGCAGTGCTTCGACAGGGTCCGAGCAGCCCCAGCATTTT CSASTGSEQPQHF
TRBD2 16 TRBJ2-1 TRBV29-1 NA TGCAGCGTTGAAGATCACGAGCGGGGGATCGGCAATGAGCAGTTCTTC CSVEDHERGIGNEQFF
TRBD1 14 TRBJ1-5 TRBV20-1 few TGCAGTGCCCTGGACAGGAGGGGCAATCAGCCCCAGCATTTT CSALDRRGNQPQHF
NA 13 TRBJ1-2 TRBV7-6 few TGTGCCAGCAGCTTACAGGGGAAGTATGGCTACACCTTC CASSLQGKYGYTF
NA 16 TRBJ2-1 TRBV4-1 NA TGCGCCAGCAGCCTCCAGGGGAGTGTAGGGGGTAATGAGCAGTTCTTC CASSLQGSVGGNEQFF
NA 14 TRBJ1-1 TRBV7-9 NA TGTGCCAGCAGCTTTGATATCCGGGACACTGAAGCTTTCTTT CASSFDIRDTEAFF
TRBD1 15 TRBJ1-1 TRBV19 NA TGTGCCAGTAGTATCGCCGGGACAGGAGTTACTGAAGCTTTCTTT CASSIAGTGVTEAFF
NA 14 TRBJ1-1 TRBV20-1 few TGCAGTGCTGAGGCCCATCAGGGGCTCACTGAAGCTTTCTTT CSAEAHQGLTEAFF
NA 14 TRBJ1-5 TRBV29-1 few TGCAGCGTCTCCGGGACGTCGGACGGTCAGCCCCAGCATTTT CSVSGTSDGQPQHF
NA 16 TRBJ2-2 TRBV4-1 NA TGCGCCAGCAGCCGAGAGGTAAAACAGGACACCGGGGAGCTGTTTTTT CASSREVKQDTGELFF
TRBD1 15 TRBJ1-1 TRBV7-9 NA TGTGCCAGCAGCACACAGGGGGGTCTGAACACTGAAGCTTTCTTT CASSTQGGLNTEAFF